This T cell receptor beta chain was found in a study of shared clonotypes between healthy human individuals. Genomic DNA belonging to each subset was distributed in equal measure over several immunoSEQ plates. Produced via immunoSEQ multiplex PCR; TCRdb's table is partial and in-frame only. The sample contains 800,000 to 950,000 clones, about 96% of which appear only once. Terminally differentiated effector memory CD45RA+ cells were left out of the naive CD8 fraction, which was CD45RO-negative and positively selected for CCR7. Only Caucasian adults living in Nashville, Tennessee made up the donor group. On this clone: Its antigen remains unidentified.

Study-wide points: Compared with memory subsets, naive subsets generally had larger estimated richness. Among a few donors, approximately 5% of naive CD4 clonotypes were found in common.

Germline loops: CDR1 SEHNR, CDR2 FQNEAQ (reference sequence). The V end was cut by 5 bases, the J end by 2 bases, with 22 bases between. There are 17 residues in the CDR3. The chain combines TRBV7-9 with TRBJ2-7, with a weak D call TRBD1 (6 bases). The sequencing sample was made of naive CD8+ T cells sorted from blood. This receptor was identified in a young man in good health. CDR3 in DNA: TGTGCCAGCAGCGCGAGCGATCAACAGGGTGGGGCCTACGAGCAGTACTTC. This gives the protein CASSASDQQGGAYEQYF.